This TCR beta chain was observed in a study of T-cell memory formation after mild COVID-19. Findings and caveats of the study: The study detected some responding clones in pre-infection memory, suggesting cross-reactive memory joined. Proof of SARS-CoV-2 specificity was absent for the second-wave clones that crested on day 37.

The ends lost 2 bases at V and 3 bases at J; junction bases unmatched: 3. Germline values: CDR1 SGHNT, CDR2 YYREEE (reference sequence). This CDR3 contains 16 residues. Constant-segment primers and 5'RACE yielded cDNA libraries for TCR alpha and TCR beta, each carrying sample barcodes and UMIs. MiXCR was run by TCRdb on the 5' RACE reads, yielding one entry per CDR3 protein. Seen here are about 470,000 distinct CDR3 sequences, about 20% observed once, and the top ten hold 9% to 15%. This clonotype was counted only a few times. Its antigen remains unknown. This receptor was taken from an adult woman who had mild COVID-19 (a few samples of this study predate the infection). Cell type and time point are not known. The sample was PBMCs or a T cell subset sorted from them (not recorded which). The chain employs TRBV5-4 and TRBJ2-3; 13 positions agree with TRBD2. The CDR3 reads CASSLGLAGVTDTQYF. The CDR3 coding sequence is TGTGCCAGCAGCTTAGGACTAGCGGGGGTAACAGATACGCAGTATTTT.